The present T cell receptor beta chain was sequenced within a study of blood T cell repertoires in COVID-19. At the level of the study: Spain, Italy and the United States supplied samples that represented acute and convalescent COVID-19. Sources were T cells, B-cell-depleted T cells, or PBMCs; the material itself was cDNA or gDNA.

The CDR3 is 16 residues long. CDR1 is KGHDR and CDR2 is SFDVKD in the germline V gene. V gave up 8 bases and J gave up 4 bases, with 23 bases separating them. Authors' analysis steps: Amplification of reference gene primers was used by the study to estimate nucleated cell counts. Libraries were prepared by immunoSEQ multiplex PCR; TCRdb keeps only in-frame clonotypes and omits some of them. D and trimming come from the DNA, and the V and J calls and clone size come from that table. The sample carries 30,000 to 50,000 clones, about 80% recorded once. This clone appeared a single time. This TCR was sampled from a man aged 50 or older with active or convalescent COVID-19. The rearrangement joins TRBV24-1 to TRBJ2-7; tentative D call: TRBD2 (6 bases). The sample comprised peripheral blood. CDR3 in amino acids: CATTEKNRDCTYEQYF. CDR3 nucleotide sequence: TGTGCCACCACTGAGAAAAACCGGGACTGTACTTACGAGCAGTACTTC.